Below are 15 T cell receptor beta chains sequenced from a single sample in a study of cytomegalovirus exposure and HLA in healthy donors. Produced via immunoSEQ multiplex PCR; TCRdb's table is partial and in-frame only. The table records 100,000 or so clones, 86% of them present only once. The sample consisted of PBMCs. These TCRs come from a woman under 30 in good health and CMV-seropositive.

The V call is TRBV7-6, the J call TRBJ1-3; D possibly corresponds to TRBD1 (6 bases). Germline CDR1 is SGHVS and CDR2 is FNYEAQ. The V and J ends lost 3 bases and 0 bases respectively, with 12 bases between them. The CDR3 runs to 16 residues. CDR3 loop: CASSLTGRGSGNTIYF. In DNA form, the CDR3 reads TGTGCCAGCAGCTTGACAGGTAGGGGCTCTGGAAACACCATATATTTT.

The chain recombines TRBV11-2 with TRBJ2-1; TRBD2 agrees at 8 bases. J gave up 5 bases and V 4 bases, and 4 bases lay outside the gene matches. Looked up from germline, CDR1 is SGHAT and CDR2 is FQNNGV. The CDR3 extends over 14 amino acids. CDR3 DNA sequence: TGTGCCAGCAGCTCAACTAGCGGACACAATGAGCAGTTCTTC. Translating it yields CASSSTSGHNEQFF. The full variable domain, rest sourced from reference TRBV11-2 and TRBJ2-1, is EAGVAQSPRYKIIEKRQSVAFWCNPISGHATLYWYQQILGQGPKLLIQFQNNGVVDDSQLPKDRFSAERLKGVDSTLKIQPAKLEDSAVYLCASSSTSGHNEQFFGPGTRLTVL.

The gene calls are TRBV18 and TRBJ2-5, with D perhaps matching TRBD2 (6 bases). The length of the CDR3 is 15 residues. Trimming removed 3 bases from V and 1 base from J, with 12 bases in between. Germline V gene data show CDR1 as KGHSH and CDR2 as LQKENI. The CDR3 sequence: CASSPQEGAQETQYF. In DNA, the CDR3 is TGTGCCAGCTCACCTCAGGAGGGAGCCCAAGAGACCCAGTACTTC.

V is TRBV28 and J is TRBJ2-7; 10 nucleotides agree with TRBD2. Looked up from germline, CDR1 is MDHEN and CDR2 is SYDVKM. J was trimmed by 5 bases and V by 3 bases; bases with no gene match: 4. The length of the CDR3 is 14 residues. The CDR3 bases are TGTGCCAGCAGTTTTCCTAGCGGGAGTGACGAGCAGTACTTC. Protein product: CASSFPSGSDEQYF. Looking up the rest from reference TRBV28 and TRBJ2-7 gives the full variable domain: DVKVTQSSRYLVKRTGEKVFLECVQDMDHENMFWYRQDPGLGLRLIYFSYDVKMKEKGDIPEGYSVSREKKERFSLILESASTNQTSMYLCASSFPSGSDEQYFGPGTRLTVT.

The chain links TRBV5-1 to TRBJ1-4; D gene uncertain. With 1 base removed from V and 9 bases from J, the gap between germline ends came to 13 bases. Germline V CDR1 and CDR2: SGHRS, YFSETQ. CDR3 length: 14 amino acids. CDR3 region: CASSLTQREKKLFF. The CDR3 coding sequence is TGCGCCAGCAGCTTGACACAAAGGGAGAAAAAACTGTTTTTT.

The V call is TRBV5-1, the J call TRBJ2-6; possible D gene TRBD1, 6 bases. The CDR3 sequence is 19 residues long. V was clipped by 0 bases and J by 0 bases, with 16 bases between them. The germline V gene has CDR1 SGHRS and CDR2 YFSETQ. The CDR3, as DNA: TGCGCCAGCAGCTTGGTAGCCGGCAGGGGTTCCTCTGGGGCCAACGTCCTGACTTTC. This sequence encodes CASSLVAGRGSSGANVLTF.

This chain joins TRBV6-4 and TRBJ1-6; D call uncertain. The CDR3 covers 12 residues. V was clipped by 6 bases and J by 5 bases, with 5 bases between them. Germline CDR1 is MRHNA and CDR2 is SNTAGT. This CDR3 reads CASSANNSPLHF. The CDR3 coding sequence is TGTGCCAGCAGCGCTAATAATTCACCCCTCCACTTT.

This chain connects TRBV5-1 to TRBJ1-1, with D tentatively TRBD1 (5 bases). The CDR3 covers 14 residues. Deletions cut 0 bases from V and 4 bases from J, with 10 bases between. CDR1 and CDR2 from the germline V gene are SGHRS and YFSETQ. The CDR3 sequence: CASSLGPGGTEAFF. CDR3 coding DNA: TGCGCCAGCAGCTTGGGGCCGGGGGGCACTGAAGCTTTCTTT.

This chain joins TRBV6-6 and TRBJ2-1, with 11 bases lining up with TRBD2. Looked up from germline, CDR1 is MNHNY and CDR2 is SVGAGI (reference sequence). This CDR3 is 15 amino acids long. The V segment lost 5 bases and the J segment 9 bases; nucleotides outside the gene matches: 9. The CDR3 here is CASSQTSGGVSEQFF. In DNA, the CDR3 is TGTGCCAGCAGTCAAACTAGCGGGGGAGTCAGTGAGCAGTTCTTC.

The chain uses TRBV28 and TRBJ1-5, with D perhaps matching TRBD1 (5 bases). CDR3 length: 14 residues. Germline lookup yields CDR1 MDHEN and CDR2 SYDVKM. V dropped 3 bases and J dropped 9 bases, with 15 bases sitting between them. CDR3 nucleotide sequence: TGTGCCAGCAGTTTTATACAGGTGGGGGGGCCCCAGCATTTT. This translates into CASSFIQVGGPQHF.

J is TRBJ2-2 and V is TRBV5-1; D unclear. With 0 bases removed from V and 6 bases from J, the gap between germline ends came to 6 bases. The CDR3 contains 13 residues. Germline assignment: CDR1 SGHRS and CDR2 YFSETQ. CDR3 residues: CASSLGASGELFF. The CDR3 DNA sequence: TGCGCCAGCAGCTTGGGTGCGTCCGGGGAGCTGTTTTTT.

The chain carries TRBV28 and TRBJ1-4; the match to TRBD1 covers 9 bases. Germline-derived CDR1 and CDR2 are MDHEN and SYDVKM. Losses at the gene ends were 5 bases for V and 5 bases for J; bases not matched to a gene: 6. CDR3 size: 15 residues. The CDR3 spells CASSTLTGGNEKLFF. Here the CDR3 DNA reads TGTGCCAGCAGTACCCTGACAGGGGGGAATGAAAAACTGTTTTTT.

The chain combines TRBV28 with TRBJ2-7; 8 bases fit TRBD1. The CDR3 spans 12 residues. Germline CDR1 reads MDHEN; CDR2 reads SYDVKM. After removal of 11 bases from V and 12 bases from J, the junction contained 15 bases not matched to a gene. Written as DNA, the CDR3 is TGTGCCTGCCGCCGAGGACAGGGCCGGGGGTACTTC. Translating it yields CACRRGQGRGYF.

The CDR3: CASSSTDTQYF. The CDR3 bases are TGTGCCAGCTCATCAACAGATACGCAGTATTTT. This chain links TRBV18 with TRBJ2-3; D gene unclear. Trimming removed 5 bases at V and 3 bases at J, with 3 bases between. The CDR3 consists of 11 residues. CDR1 and CDR2 from the germline V gene are KGHSH and LQKENI.

The chain uses TRBV18 and TRBJ1-2; 8 bases align to TRBD1. Germline V gene data show CDR1 as KGHSH and CDR2 as LQKENI. The length of the CDR3 is 13 residues. The J segment lost 8 bases and the V segment lost 2 bases, leaving 4 bases of the junction unmatched. The CDR3: CASSPDRGFGYTF. The CDR3 DNA reads TGTGCCAGCTCACCAGACAGGGGATTCGGCTACACCTTC.